This T cell receptor (beta chain) was identified in a study of T cells in Graves' hyperthyroidism and ophthalmopathy. The germline CDR1 and CDR2 sequences are LNHDA and SQIVND (reference sequence). V was pared by 5 bases and J by 6 bases, with 14 bases between. CDR3 length: 14 amino acids. Worth noting for this clonotype: Its specificity is unknown.

Using RNA transcripts as the source, TCR beta CDR3 regions were amplified. The TCR CDR3 first-round RT-PCR relied on the HTBI primer set. TCRdb re-derived calls from the multiplex PCR reads in MiXCR, one entry per CDR3 protein. The sample consists of 500,000 to 600,000 distinct CDR3 sequences, less than 20% of them appearing once. Study results and caveats: Stable hyperthyroidism was separated from ophthalmopathy by a model based on 13 V-J features. Progression to ophthalmopathy was predicted a median of roughly 6.5 months early. Researchers found most expanded thyroid clonotypes above 0.001 in blood as well.

In making diagnoses, clinical symptoms, serum thyroxine and TRAb, thyroid ultrasound and orbital computed tomography were all used. The receptor comes from a man in his forties with Graves' ophthalmopathy. The chain has TRBV19 and TRBJ1-5; unclear D gene. The sequenced sample consisted of blood. The CDR3 nucleotides read TGTGCCAGTAGTTCAGACATAGGTTTTCAGCCCCAGCATTTT. Protein: CASSSDIGFQPQHF.